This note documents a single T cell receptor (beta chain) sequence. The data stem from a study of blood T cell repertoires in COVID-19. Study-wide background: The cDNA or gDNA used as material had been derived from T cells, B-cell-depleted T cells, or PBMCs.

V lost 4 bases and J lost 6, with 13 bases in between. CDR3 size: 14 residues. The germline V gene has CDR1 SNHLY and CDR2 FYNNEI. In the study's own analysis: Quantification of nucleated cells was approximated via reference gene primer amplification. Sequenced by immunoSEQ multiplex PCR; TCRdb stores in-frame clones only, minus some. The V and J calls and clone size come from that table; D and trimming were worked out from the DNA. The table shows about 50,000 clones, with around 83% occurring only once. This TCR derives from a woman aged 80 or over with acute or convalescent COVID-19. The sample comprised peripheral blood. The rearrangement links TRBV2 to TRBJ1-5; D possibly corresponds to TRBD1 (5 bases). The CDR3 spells CASSANQGTQPQHF. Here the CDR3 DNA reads TGTGCCAGCAGTGCCAATCAGGGTACTCAGCCCCAGCATTTT.